These 31 T cell receptor beta chains were sequenced from one sample in a study of OX40 agonist ivuxolimab in advanced cancers. Assay: immunoSEQ multiplex PCR; the TCRdb copy retains only in-frame clones and omits some. The data hold 30,000 to 45,000 clones, with 82% observed a single time. Sequenced here: CD4+ or CD8+ T cells sorted from blood, sampled in a trial of the OX40 agonist ivuxolimab. Source of these receptors: an adult with an advanced solid tumor such as melanoma, head and neck, liver or kidney cancer.

The V gene is TRBV27, the J gene TRBJ1-2; D possibly corresponds to TRBD1 (6 bases). Trimming removed 4 bases at V and 4 bases at J, with 13 bases between. Germline CDR1 and CDR2: MNHEY and SMNVEV (reference sequence). This CDR3 is built from 14 residues. CDR3 in DNA: TGTGCCAGCAGTTCGCGACAGGCACCCTATGGCTACACCTTC. This gives the protein CASSSRQAPYGYTF.

This chain joins TRBV7-2 and TRBJ2-2; D might be TRBD2 (6 bases). The germline V and J ends were trimmed by 5 bases and 7 bases, with 14 bases remaining between them. CDR1 SGHTA and CDR2 FQGNSA come from the germline V gene. The CDR3 is 14 amino acids. The CDR3 protein is CASSVLAQNGELFF. The CDR3 DNA reads TGTGCCAGCAGCGTACTAGCCCAGAACGGGGAGCTGTTTTTT.

CDR3 region: CASSLVYTGTNEKLFF. The CDR3 DNA is TGTGCCAGCAGCTTGGTATATACGGGAACTAATGAAAAACTGTTTTTT. The chain is built from TRBV5-6 and TRBJ1-4; D uncertain. V lost 0 bases, J lost 1 base, and 10 bases lay in between. The CDR3 loop spans 16 amino acids. The germline V gene has CDR1 SGHDT and CDR2 YYEEEE.

The J gene is TRBJ2-7, the V gene TRBV19; a possible D gene is TRBD1 (6 bases). This CDR3 is built from 13 residues. Trimming took 3 bases from V and 5 from J, leaving 11 bases between them. The germline CDR1 and CDR2 sequences are LNHDA and SQIVND (reference sequence). This CDR3 reads CASSIGQNNEQYF. CDR3 in DNA: TGTGCCAGTAGTATTGGACAGAACAACGAGCAGTACTTC.

V gene TRBV5-6 combines with J gene TRBJ2-7; D might be TRBD1 (6 bases). Trimming shortened V by 1 base and J by 3 bases, and 14 bases separated the two germline ends. The CDR3 length is 15 residues. Germline V CDR1 and CDR2: SGHDT, YYEEEE. The DNA for the CDR3 is TGTGCCAGCAGCTTGAGGGGGTTTAGAAACTACGAGCAGTACTTC. Amino acids: CASSLRGFRNYEQYF.

The chain employs TRBV7-2 and TRBJ1-2; D is perhaps TRBD1 (5 bases). The CDR3 totals 13 residues. V was shortened by 7 bases and J by 7 bases, with 16 bases between the two germline ends. Per germline, CDR1 SGHTA and CDR2 FQGNSA. As DNA, the CDR3 is TGTGCCAGCACGCCAGGGCCCAACGCTGGCTACACCTTC. This encodes CASTPGPNAGYTF.

The genes are TRBV9 and TRBJ2-3; 7 bases map to TRBD2. Per the germline V gene, CDR1 is SGDLS and CDR2 is YYNGEE. This CDR3 has 19 residues. V lost 3 bases, J lost 0 bases, and 16 bases stayed unmatched. The CDR3 DNA is TGTGCCAGCAGCGCCATTGCTCGGGACGGACTAGGGAGCACAGATACGCAGTATTTT. This translates into CASSAIARDGLGSTDTQYF.

The J gene is TRBJ1-1, the V gene TRBV2; 9 bases fit TRBD1. The CDR3 consists of 14 residues. The junction had 4 bases not matched to a gene; V was cut back by 6 bases and J by 2 bases. Germline V CDR1 and CDR2: SNHLY, FYNNEI. Written as DNA, the CDR3 is TGTGCCAGCAGGGAGGACAGGGGTAACACTGAAGCTTTCTTT. Its protein is CASREDRGNTEAFF. Supplemented by reference TRBV2 and TRBJ1-1, the full variable domain reads EPEVTQTPSHQVTQMGQEVILRCVPISNHLYFYWYRQILGQKVEFLVSFYNNEISEKSEIFDDQFSVERPDGSNFTLKIRSTKLEDSAMYFCASREDRGNTEAFFGQGTRLTVV.

CDR3 DNA sequence: TGTGCCAGCTCACCTCAGGGGTCTGGAAACACCATATATTTT. Translation gives CASSPQGSGNTIYF. The chain employs TRBV18 and TRBJ1-3; the D gene is possibly TRBD1 (6 bases). CDR1 is KGHSH, CDR2 LQKENI, per germline. Trimming took off 3 bases at V and 1 base at J, with 7 bases between the two ends. The CDR3 consists of 14 residues.

The gene calls are TRBV7-2 and TRBJ1-2; no reliable D call. The V end was cut by 3 bases, the J end by 3 bases, with 11 bases between. The CDR3 has 14 amino acids. Germline CDR1 reads SGHTA; CDR2 reads FQGNSA. CDR3 DNA: TGTGCCAGCAGCTTTCAGACGGGCTACTATGGCTACACCTTC. Translating it yields CASSFQTGYYGYTF.

This sequence joins TRBV29-1 and TRBJ1-5, with 7 bases identical to TRBD1. The J segment lost 5 bases and the V segment lost 5 bases, leaving 21 bases of the junction unmatched. The CDR3 has 18 residues. CDR1 and CDR2 (germline): SQVTM, ANQGSEA. CDR3 residues: CSVKWEAGGQVGDQPQHF. In DNA form, the CDR3 reads TGCAGCGTTAAGTGGGAAGCCGGAGGACAGGTTGGGGATCAGCCCCAGCATTTT. Full variable domain (outside the CDR3, taken from reference TRBV29-1 and TRBJ1-5): SAVISQKPSRDICQRGTSLTIQCQVDSQVTMMFWYRQQPGQSLTLIATANQGSEATYESGFVIDKFPISRPNLTFSTLTVSNMSPEDSSIYLCSVKWEAGGQVGDQPQHFGDGTRLSIL.

This chain joins TRBV7-8 and TRBJ1-1; 7 nucleotides line up with TRBD1. The CDR3 loop spans 16 amino acids. The junction had 6 bases not matched to a gene; V was cut back by 2 bases and J by 0 bases. Germline CDR1 SGHVS, CDR2 FQNEAQ. CDR3 loop: CASSLRDRVVNTEAFF. CDR3 nucleotide sequence: TGTGCCAGCAGCTTAAGAGACAGGGTGGTGAACACTGAAGCTTTCTTT.

The rearrangement links TRBV5-1 to TRBJ1-1; 7 bases match TRBD1. Germline V gene sequence: CDR1 SGHRS, CDR2 YFSETQ. This CDR3 is built from 16 residues. V was pared by 2 bases and J by 5 bases, with 12 bases of the junction left unmatched. The CDR3 DNA reads as TGCGCCAGCAGCTTCTTGACAGGGTTTGTAGAGACTGAAGCTTTCTTT. The encoded protein is CASSFLTGFVETEAFF. The full variable domain, in which reference TRBV5-1 and TRBJ1-1 provide the parts outside the CDR3, is KAGVTQTPRYLIKTRGQQVTLSCSPISGHRSVSWYQQTPGQGLQFLFEYFSETQRNKGNFPGRFSGRQFSNSRSEMNVSTLELGDSALYLCASSFLTGFVETEAFFGQGTRLTVV.

This clone was detected a few times. The chain couples TRBV7-2 to TRBJ1-1, with no clear D. V was pared by 3 bases and J by 5 bases, with 7 bases between. Per germline, CDR1 SGHTA and CDR2 FQGNSA. CDR3 length: 12 residues. CDR3 protein: CASSLTWTEAFF. The DNA of the CDR3 is TGTGCCAGCAGCTTGACGTGGACTGAAGCTTTCTTT.

This clone was seen more than once but under ten times. This chain uses TRBV5-8 with TRBJ2-7; 7 bases fit TRBD1. The V gene's germline CDR1 is SGHTS and CDR2 YDEGEE. The trim removed 5 bases at V and 9 bases at J, leaving 11 bases unmatched. This CDR3 contains 13 residues. This CDR3 is CASRPRGQAGQYF. The DNA for the CDR3 is TGTGCCAGCAGGCCCCGTGGACAGGCCGGGCAGTACTTC.

The chain carries TRBV7-9 and TRBJ1-2, with a weak D call TRBD1 (6 bases). This CDR3 is 13 amino acids long. From germline, CDR1 is SEHNR and CDR2 FQNEAQ (reference sequence). V was trimmed by 3 bases and J by 3 bases, leaving 8 bases between them. In DNA form, the CDR3 reads TGTGCCAGCAGCTTTGGACAGCACTATGGCTACACCTTC. Translated: CASSFGQHYGYTF.

The rearrangement joins TRBV4-3 to TRBJ1-4, with a weak D call TRBD1 (6 bases). The V end was cut by 1 base, the J end by 8 bases, with 11 bases between. Germline V CDR1 and CDR2: LGHNA, YSLEER. This CDR3 region has 14 residues. This chain's CDR3 is CASSQGQEGEKLFF. In DNA, the CDR3 is TGCGCCAGCAGCCAAGGACAGGAGGGGGAAAAACTGTTTTTT.

The chain has TRBV29-1 and TRBJ2-3; TRBD1 or TRBD2 may be the D gene (7 bases each). The CDR3 spans 16 residues. Germline V gives CDR1 SQVTM, CDR2 ANQGSEA. Trimming left V 6 bases short and J 4 bases short, with 23 bases between. The CDR3 DNA reads as TGCAGCGTGAGGGATTACAGGGGAGGGGGGCCAGATACGCAGTATTTT. It codes for CSVRDYRGGGPDTQYF.

The CDR3 loop reads CASSLGSGDEQYF. The DNA of the CDR3 is TGTGCCAGCAGCTTGGGGTCGGGGGACGAGCAGTACTTC. The chain combines TRBV5-6 with TRBJ2-7; tentative D call: TRBD2 (6 bases). The CDR3 length is 13 residues. V lost 0 bases and J lost 5, with 9 bases in between. Germline CDR1 is SGHDT and CDR2 is YYEEEE.

The rearrangement links TRBV6-5 to TRBJ1-2; D possibly corresponds to TRBD1 (5 bases). Per the germline V gene, CDR1 is MNHEY and CDR2 is SVGAGI. The CDR3 sequence is 13 residues long. With 1 base removed from V and 8 bases from J, the gap between germline ends came to 11 bases. The CDR3 nucleotides read TGTGCCAGCAGTTACTGGGAGAGGGGCGGCTACACCTTC. Protein sequence: CASSYWERGGYTF.

This CDR3 is CASSDISGRVNNSPLHF. CDR3 nucleotides: TGCGCCAGCAGTGATATATCGGGCAGGGTAAACAATTCACCCCTCCACTTT. The chain carries TRBV10-1 and TRBJ1-6; the D gene is possibly TRBD1 (5 bases). The CDR3 sequence is 17 residues long. V lost 3 bases, J lost 7 bases, and 19 bases lay in between. Germline values: CDR1 WNHNN, CDR2 SYGVQD (reference sequence).

This sequence joins TRBV2 and TRBJ1-2; weak D call: TRBD1 (5 bases). The germline V gene has CDR1 SNHLY and CDR2 FYNNEI. With 3 bases removed from V and 2 bases from J, the gap between germline ends came to 7 bases. The length of the CDR3 is 13 residues. DNA of the CDR3: TGTGCCAGCAGTGAGGAGGGGAACTATGGCTACACCTTC. Translating gives CASSEEGNYGYTF.

The CDR3 loop is CASSMGGPETQYF. The CDR3 nucleotides are TGTGCCAGTAGTATGGGGGGGCCGGAGACCCAGTACTTC. The V call is TRBV19, the J call TRBJ2-5, with D maybe TRBD2 (7 bases). V was clipped by 3 bases and J by 5 bases, with 10 bases between them. Germline V gene data show CDR1 as LNHDA and CDR2 as SQIVND (reference sequence). This CDR3 has 13 residues.

This chain connects TRBV4-3 to TRBJ2-3; the D is unclear. The CDR3 extends over 14 amino acids. V was cut by 1 base and J by 0 bases, with 5 bases left in between. Germline V gives CDR1 LGHNA, CDR2 YSLEER. For the CDR3, the DNA is TGCGCCAGCAGCCAAGGCCGAAGCACAGATACGCAGTATTTT. This encodes CASSQGRSTDTQYF.

The chain couples TRBV2 to TRBJ2-2, with D tentatively TRBD2 (5 bases). Germline CDR1 is SNHLY and CDR2 is FYNNEI. With 1 base removed from V and 6 bases from J, the gap between germline ends came to 9 bases. This CDR3 region has 14 residues. DNA of the CDR3: TGTGCCAGCAGTGAAGGGAGGTGGGCCGGGGAGCTGTTTTTT. It yields the protein CASSEGRWAGELFF.

The chain uses TRBV6-5 and TRBJ2-7; TRBD1 matches at 8 bases. Trimming cost V 8 bases and J 6 bases; bases outside gene matches: 15. This CDR3 is built from 15 residues. The germline V gene encodes CDR1 MNHEY and CDR2 SVGAGI. The CDR3 region is CASRPWRQGTGEQYF. The CDR3 DNA is TGTGCCAGCCGTCCGTGGCGACAGGGGACGGGCGAGCAGTACTTC.

The chain combines TRBV6-6 with TRBJ1-1; D is perhaps TRBD1 (5 bases). Germline loops: CDR1 MNHNY, CDR2 SVGAGI (reference sequence). This CDR3 has 14 amino acids. Written as DNA, the CDR3 is TGTGCTACTGGAGGGGCCCGGGGGAACACTGAAGCTTTCTTT. Translated: CATGGARGNTEAFF.

The V call is TRBV4-3, the J call TRBJ2-5, with a weak D call TRBD2 (6 bases). The CDR3 runs to 13 residues. Germline V gene lookup returns CDR1 LGHNA and CDR2 YSLEER. V lost 4 bases and J 7 bases, leaving 13 bases between the germline ends. Here the CDR3 DNA reads TGCGCCAGCAGCCCCCGGGTGGAGGGGACCCAGTACTTC. Translating gives CASSPRVEGTQYF.

The J gene is TRBJ1-4, the V gene TRBV10-2; tentative D call: TRBD1 (6 bases). The CDR3 has 17 amino acids. V lost 2 bases to trimming and J lost 0 bases, with 13 bases between them. Per germline, CDR1 WSHSY and CDR2 SAAADI. CDR3 sequence: CASSEPGQTTTNEKLFF. The CDR3 coding sequence is TGCGCCAGCAGTGAGCCCGGACAGACAACAACTAATGAAAAACTGTTTTTT.

This rearrangement joins TRBV4-3 to TRBJ2-5, with D possibly being TRBD1 or TRBD2 (5 bases each). Per the germline V gene, CDR1 is LGHNA and CDR2 is YSLEER. Trimming left V 0 bases short and J 0 bases short, with 17 bases between. There are 18 residues in the CDR3. This CDR3 is CASSQDSRGAPNQETQYF. CDR3 bases: TGCGCCAGCAGCCAAGATAGTAGAGGGGCTCCAAACCAAGAGACCCAGTACTTC.

The chain links TRBV10-3 to TRBJ1-3; possibly TRBD1 for D (6 bases). V dropped 10 bases and J dropped 2 bases, with 9 bases sitting between them. The CDR3 spans 12 residues. CDR1 ENHRY and CDR2 SYGVKD come from the germline V gene. The CDR3 region is CATGEPGNTIYF. Written as DNA, the CDR3 is TGTGCCACAGGGGAACCTGGAAACACCATATATTTT.